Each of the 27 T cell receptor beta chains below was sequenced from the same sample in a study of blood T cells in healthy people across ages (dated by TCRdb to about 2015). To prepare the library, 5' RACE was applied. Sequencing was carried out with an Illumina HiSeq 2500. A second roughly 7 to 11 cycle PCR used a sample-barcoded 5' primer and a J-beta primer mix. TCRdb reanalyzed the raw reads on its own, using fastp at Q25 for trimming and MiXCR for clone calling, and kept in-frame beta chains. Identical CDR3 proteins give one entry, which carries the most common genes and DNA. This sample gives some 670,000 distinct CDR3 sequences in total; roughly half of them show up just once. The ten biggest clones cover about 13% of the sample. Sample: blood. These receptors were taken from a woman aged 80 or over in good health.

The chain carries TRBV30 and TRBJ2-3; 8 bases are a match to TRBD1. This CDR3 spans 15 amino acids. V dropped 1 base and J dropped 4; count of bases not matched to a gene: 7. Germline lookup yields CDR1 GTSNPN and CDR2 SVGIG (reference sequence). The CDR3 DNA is TGTGCCTGGAGTGGAAGCGGCAGGGGGCCAGATACGCAGTATTTT. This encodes CAWSGSGRGPDTQYF.

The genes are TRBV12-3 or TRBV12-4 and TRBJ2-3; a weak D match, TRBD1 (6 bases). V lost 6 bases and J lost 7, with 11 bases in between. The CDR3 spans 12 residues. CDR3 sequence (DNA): TGTGCCAGCAGCAACAGGGTTTATACGCAGTATTTT. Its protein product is CASSNRVYTQYF.

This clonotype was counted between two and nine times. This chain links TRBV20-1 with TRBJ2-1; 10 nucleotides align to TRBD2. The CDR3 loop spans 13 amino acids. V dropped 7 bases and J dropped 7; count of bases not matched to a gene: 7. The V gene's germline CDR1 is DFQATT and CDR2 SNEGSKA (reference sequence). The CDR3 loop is CSVPGLAFNEQFF. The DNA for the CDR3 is TGCAGTGTTCCGGGACTAGCGTTTAATGAGCAGTTCTTC.

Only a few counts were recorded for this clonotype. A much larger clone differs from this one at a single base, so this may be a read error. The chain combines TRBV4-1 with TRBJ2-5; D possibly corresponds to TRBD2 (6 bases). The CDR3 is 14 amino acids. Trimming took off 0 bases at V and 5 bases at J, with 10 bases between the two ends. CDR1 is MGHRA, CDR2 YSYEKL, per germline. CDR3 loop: CASSQEAGFETQYF. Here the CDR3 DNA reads TGCGCCAGCAGCCAAGAGGCGGGGTTCGAGACCCAGTACTTC.

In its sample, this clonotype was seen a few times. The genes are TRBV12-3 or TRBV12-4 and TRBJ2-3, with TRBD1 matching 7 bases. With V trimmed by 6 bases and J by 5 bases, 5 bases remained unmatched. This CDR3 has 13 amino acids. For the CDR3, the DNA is TGTGCCAGCAGCAGAGACAGGGTAGATACGCAGTATTTT. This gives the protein CASSRDRVDTQYF.

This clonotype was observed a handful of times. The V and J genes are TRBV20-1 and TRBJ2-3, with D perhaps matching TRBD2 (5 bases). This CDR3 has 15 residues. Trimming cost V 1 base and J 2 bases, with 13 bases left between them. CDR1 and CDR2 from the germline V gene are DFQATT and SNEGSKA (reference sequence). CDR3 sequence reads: CSARAGSGYTDTQYF. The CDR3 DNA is TGCAGTGCTAGAGCGGGAAGCGGCTACACAGATACGCAGTATTTT.

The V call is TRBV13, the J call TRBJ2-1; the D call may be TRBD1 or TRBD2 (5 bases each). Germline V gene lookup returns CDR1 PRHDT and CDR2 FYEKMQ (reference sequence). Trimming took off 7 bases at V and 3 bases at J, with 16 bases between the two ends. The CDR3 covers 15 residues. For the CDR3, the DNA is TGTGCCAGCAACCTATTCAGGGAGTTCTACAATGAGCAGTTCTTC. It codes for CASNLFREFYNEQFF.

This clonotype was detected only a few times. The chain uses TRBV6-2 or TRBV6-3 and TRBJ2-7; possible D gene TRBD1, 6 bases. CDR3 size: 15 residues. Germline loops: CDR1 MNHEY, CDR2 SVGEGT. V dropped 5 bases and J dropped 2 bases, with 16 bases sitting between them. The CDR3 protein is CASSPDRPRTYEQYF. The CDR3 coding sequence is TGTGCCAGCAGTCCCGACAGGCCCCGTACCTACGAGCAGTACTTC.

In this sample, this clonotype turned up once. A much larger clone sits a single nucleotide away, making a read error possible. CDR3 sequence: CASSLFVTSGNGYNEQFF. As DNA, the CDR3 is TGTGCCAGCAGTTTATTCGTCACTAGCGGGAATGGATACAATGAGCAGTTCTTC. The V call is TRBV12-3 or TRBV12-4, the J call TRBJ2-1, with TRBD2 matching over 10 bases. The CDR3 has 18 amino acids. The ends lost 2 bases at V and 4 bases at J; junction bases unmatched: 11.

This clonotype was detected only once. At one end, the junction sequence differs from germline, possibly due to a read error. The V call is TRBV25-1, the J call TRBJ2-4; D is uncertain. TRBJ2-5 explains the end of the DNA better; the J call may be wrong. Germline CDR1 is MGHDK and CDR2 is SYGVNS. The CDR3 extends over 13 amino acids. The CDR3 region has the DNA TGTGCCGGCAGCCGGACGGAGCAAGAGACCCAGTACTTC. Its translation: CAGSRTEQETQYF.

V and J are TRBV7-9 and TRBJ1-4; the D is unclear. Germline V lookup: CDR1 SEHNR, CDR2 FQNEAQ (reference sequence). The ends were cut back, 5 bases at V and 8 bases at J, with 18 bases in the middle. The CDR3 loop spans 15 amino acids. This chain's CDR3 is CASSPRRREGEKLFF. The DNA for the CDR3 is TGTGCCAGCAGCCCCCGACGGCGGGAGGGCGAAAAACTGTTTTTT.

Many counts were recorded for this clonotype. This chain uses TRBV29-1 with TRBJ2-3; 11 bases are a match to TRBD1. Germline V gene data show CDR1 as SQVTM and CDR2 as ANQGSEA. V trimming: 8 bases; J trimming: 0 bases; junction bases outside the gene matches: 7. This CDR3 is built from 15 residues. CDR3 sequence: CSTSGTGGSTDTQYF. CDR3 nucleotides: TGCAGCACATCCGGGACAGGGGGAAGCACAGATACGCAGTATTTT.

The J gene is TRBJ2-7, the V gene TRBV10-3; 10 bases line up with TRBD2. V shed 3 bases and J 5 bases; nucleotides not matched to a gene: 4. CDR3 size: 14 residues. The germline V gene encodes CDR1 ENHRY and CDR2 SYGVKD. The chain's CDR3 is CAISELAGSNEQYF. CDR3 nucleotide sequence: TGTGCCATCAGTGAACTAGCGGGGAGTAACGAGCAGTACTTC.

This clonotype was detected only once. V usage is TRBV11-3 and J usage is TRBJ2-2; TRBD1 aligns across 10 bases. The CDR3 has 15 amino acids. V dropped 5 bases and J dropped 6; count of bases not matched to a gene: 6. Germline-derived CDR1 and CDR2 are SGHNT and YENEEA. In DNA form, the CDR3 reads TGTGCCAGCAGCAGAGGACAGGGGGTTTCCGGGGAGCTGTTTTTT. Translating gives CASSRGQGVSGELFF.

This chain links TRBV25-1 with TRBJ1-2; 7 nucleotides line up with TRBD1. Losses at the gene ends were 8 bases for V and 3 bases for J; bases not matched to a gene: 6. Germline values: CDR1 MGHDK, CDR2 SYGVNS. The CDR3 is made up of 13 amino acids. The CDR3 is CASGETGHYGYTF. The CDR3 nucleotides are TGTGCCAGCGGAGAGACAGGGCACTATGGCTACACCTTC.

The CDR3 DNA reads as TGCGCCAGCAGCCCCCGACTAGCGGGAGATTACTACAATGAGCAGTTCTTC. The encoded protein is CASSPRLAGDYYNEQFF. The chain carries TRBV5-1 and TRBJ2-1; TRBD2 matches 12 bases. The CDR3 totals 17 residues. V lost 4 bases and J lost 3; bases outside the gene matches: 8. Germline CDR1 reads SGHRS; CDR2 reads YFSETQ.

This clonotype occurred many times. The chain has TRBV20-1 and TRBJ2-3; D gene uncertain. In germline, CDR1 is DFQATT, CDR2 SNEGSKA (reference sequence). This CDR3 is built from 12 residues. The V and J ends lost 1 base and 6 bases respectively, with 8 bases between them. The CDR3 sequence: CSARAPSDTQYF. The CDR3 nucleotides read TGCAGTGCTAGAGCCCCCTCGGATACGCAGTATTTT.

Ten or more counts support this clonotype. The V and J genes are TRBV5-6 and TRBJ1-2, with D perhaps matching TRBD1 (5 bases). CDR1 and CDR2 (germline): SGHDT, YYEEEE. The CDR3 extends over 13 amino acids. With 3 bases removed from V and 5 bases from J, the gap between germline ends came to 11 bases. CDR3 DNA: TGTGCCAGCAGCTACCCGGACACATATGGCTACACCTTC. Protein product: CASSYPDTYGYTF.

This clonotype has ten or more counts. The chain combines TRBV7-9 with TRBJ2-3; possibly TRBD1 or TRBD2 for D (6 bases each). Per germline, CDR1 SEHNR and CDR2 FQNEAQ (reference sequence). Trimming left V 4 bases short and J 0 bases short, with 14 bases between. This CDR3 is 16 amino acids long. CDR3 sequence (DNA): TGTGCCAGCAGCTGGGGTAGGGGGACTAGCACAGATACGCAGTATTTT. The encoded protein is CASSWGRGTSTDTQYF. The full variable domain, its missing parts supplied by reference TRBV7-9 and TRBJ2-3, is DTGVSQNPRHKITKRGQNVTFRCDPISEHNRLYWYRQTLGQGPEFLTYFQNEAQLEKSRLLSDRFSAERPKGSFSTLEIQRTEQGDSAMYLCASSWGRGTSTDTQYFGPGTRLTVL.

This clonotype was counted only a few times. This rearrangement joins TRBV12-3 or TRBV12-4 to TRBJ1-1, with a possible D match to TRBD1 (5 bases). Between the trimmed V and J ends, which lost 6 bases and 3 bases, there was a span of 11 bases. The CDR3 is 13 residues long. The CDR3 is CASRGTLDTEAFF. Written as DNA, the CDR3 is TGTGCCAGCAGGGGGACTTTAGACACTGAAGCTTTCTTT.

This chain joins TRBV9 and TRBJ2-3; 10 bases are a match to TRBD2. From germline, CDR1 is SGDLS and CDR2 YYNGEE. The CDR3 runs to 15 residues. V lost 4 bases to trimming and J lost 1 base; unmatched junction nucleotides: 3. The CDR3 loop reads CASSRSGRGTDTQYF. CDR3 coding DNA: TGTGCCAGCAGCCGGAGCGGGAGGGGCACAGATACGCAGTATTTT.

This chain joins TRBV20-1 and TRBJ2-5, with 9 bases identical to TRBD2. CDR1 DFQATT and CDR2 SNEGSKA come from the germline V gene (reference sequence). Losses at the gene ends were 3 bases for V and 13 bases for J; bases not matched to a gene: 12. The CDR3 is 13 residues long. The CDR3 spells CSARATSGPPRYF. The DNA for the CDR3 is TGCAGTGCTAGGGCGACTAGCGGTCCTCCTAGGTACTTC.

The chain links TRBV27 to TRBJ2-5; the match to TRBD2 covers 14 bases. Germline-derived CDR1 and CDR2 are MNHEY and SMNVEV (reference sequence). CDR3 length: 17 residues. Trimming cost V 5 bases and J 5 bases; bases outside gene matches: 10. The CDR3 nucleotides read TGTGCCAGCAGTACCCGGACTAGCGGGGGGAACAGGGAGACCCAGTACTTC. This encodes CASSTRTSGGNRETQYF.

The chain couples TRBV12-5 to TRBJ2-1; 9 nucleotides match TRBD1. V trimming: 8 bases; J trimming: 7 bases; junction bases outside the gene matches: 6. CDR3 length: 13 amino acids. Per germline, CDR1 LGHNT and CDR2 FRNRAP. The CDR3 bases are TGTGCTAGTTTCCGGGACAGGGCTAATGAGCAGTTCTTC. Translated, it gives CASFRDRANEQFF.

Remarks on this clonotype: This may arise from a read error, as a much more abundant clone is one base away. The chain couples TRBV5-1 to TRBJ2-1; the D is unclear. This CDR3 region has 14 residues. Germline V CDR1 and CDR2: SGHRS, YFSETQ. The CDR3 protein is CASSLDRSCNEQFF. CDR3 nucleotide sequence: TGCGCCAGCAGCTTGGACAGATCCTGCAATGAGCAGTTCTTC.

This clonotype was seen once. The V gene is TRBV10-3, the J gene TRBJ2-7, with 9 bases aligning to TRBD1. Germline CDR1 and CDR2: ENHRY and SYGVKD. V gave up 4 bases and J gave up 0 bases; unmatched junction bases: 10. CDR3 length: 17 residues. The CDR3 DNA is TGTGCCATCAGTGGGCCAAACGGGACAGGGAGCTCCTACGAGCAGTACTTC. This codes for CAISGPNGTGSSYEQYF.

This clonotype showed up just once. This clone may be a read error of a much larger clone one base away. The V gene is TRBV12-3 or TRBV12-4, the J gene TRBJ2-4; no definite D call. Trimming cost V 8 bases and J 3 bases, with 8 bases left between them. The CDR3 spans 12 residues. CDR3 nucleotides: TGTGCCAGCCGGGCGGACAAAAACATTCAGTACTTC. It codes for CASRADKNIQYF.